This T cell receptor (beta chain) was observed in a study of T-cell memory formation after mild COVID-19. Findings of the study overall: Shrinking CD4+ clones resided mostly in CM and EM, and CD8+ ones in EMRA. Pre-infection memory harbored some responding clones, suggesting cross-reactive memory joined. While clones contracting from day 15 to 85 were balanced between CD4 and CD8, later expanders leaned CD4+.

The V gene's germline CDR1 is SGHRS and CDR2 YFSETQ. The CDR3 totals 14 residues. Deletions cut 6 bases from V and 2 bases from J, with 15 bases between. TCR alpha and TCR beta cDNA libraries with sample barcodes and UMIs came from 5'RACE using constant-segment primers. TCRdb redid the calling of the 5' RACE reads with MiXCR, one entry per CDR3 protein. The table shows roughly 620,000 distinct CDR3 sequences, with about a sixth occurring only once. To note about this clonotype: Antigen unknown.

The chain combines TRBV5-1 with TRBJ2-7, with D maybe TRBD2 (6 bases). Sequenced sample: PBMCs or a T cell subset sorted from them (not recorded which). The clonotype comes from an adult woman who had mild COVID-19 (a few samples of this study predate the infection). Cell type and time point are not known. In DNA form, the CDR3 reads TGCGCCAGCAAGGGAGGCCCATCCACCTACGAGCAGTACTTC. Translated, it gives CASKGGPSTYEQYF.